Listed below are T cell receptor beta chains from one sample, sequenced in a study of blood T cell repertoires in COVID-19. Here immunoSEQ multiplex PCR was the method, and the copy in TCRdb shows in-frame clones only, minus some. The sample has about 360,000 clones, less than 90% seen once; the top ten hold under 8.5%. Sequencing was performed on peripheral blood. The receptor source for this set is an older woman with COVID-19, enrolled during active disease. Each CDR3 is given with its conserved first and last residue. The order of the fields is D gene, J gene, V gene, clone size, CDR3 protein, CDR3 DNA. A D gene is named only where the DNA matches it firmly. The size field is filled for only some rows; it gives once, few, many or a size class.

D: NA; J: TRBJ2-7; V: TRBV27; size: NA; CDR3: CASSLRVREQYF; DNA: TGTGCCAGCAGTTTACGAGTTCGCGAGCAGTACTTC
D: TRBD1; J: TRBJ2-2; V: TRBV7-8; size: NA; CDR3: CASSSLGQGAGNTGELFF; DNA: TGTGCCAGCAGCTCTTTGGGACAGGGGGCGGGGAACACCGGGGAGCTGTTTTTT
D: NA; J: TRBJ2-7; V: TRBV11-2; size: NA; CDR3: CASSLSIQGSEQYF; DNA: TGTGCCAGCAGCTTATCCATACAGGGCTCCGAGCAGTACTTC
D: NA; J: TRBJ1-1; V: TRBV2; size: NA; CDR3: CAGRRVFMNTEAFF; DNA: TGTGCCGGTAGGAGGGTTTTCATGAACACTGAAGCTTTCTTT
D: NA; J: TRBJ2-2; V: TRBV7-8; size: NA; CDR3: CASSTKSAGELFF; DNA: TGTGCCAGCAGCACGAAGAGCGCCGGGGAGCTGTTTTTT
D: TRBD1; J: TRBJ2-5; V: TRBV30; size: NA; CDR3: CAWSKTGVETQYF; DNA: TGTGCCTGGAGTAAGACAGGGGTAGAGACCCAGTACTTC
D: TRBD1; J: TRBJ1-1; V: TRBV5-1; size: NA; CDR3: CASSLGTGGNTEAFF; DNA: TGCGCCAGCAGCCTCGGGACAGGGGGCAACACTGAAGCTTTCTTT
D: NA; J: TRBJ2-7; V: TRBV4-2; size: NA; CDR3: CASSQDSQSSYEQYF; DNA: TGTGCCAGCAGCCAAGATTCACAGAGCTCCTACGAGCAGTACTTC
D: TRBD1; J: TRBJ2-7; V: TRBV11-3; size: NA; CDR3: CASSFTTGVYEQYF; DNA: TGTGCCAGCAGCTTCACCACAGGGGTCTACGAGCAGTACTTC
D: TRBD1; J: TRBJ2-7; V: TRBV27; size: NA; CDR3: CASSLTLTGGYEQYF; DNA: TGTGCCAGCAGTCTGACTCTGACAGGGGGCTACGAGCAGTACTTC
D: NA; J: TRBJ1-2; V: TRBV28; size: NA; CDR3: CASSSQDRSPYGYTF; DNA: TGTGCCAGCAGTTCCCAAGACAGGTCACCCTATGGCTACACCTTC
D: NA; J: TRBJ1-2; V: TRBV2; size: NA; CDR3: CASSELGGGYTF; DNA: TGTGCCAGCAGTGAGTTGGGGGGTGGCTACACCTTC
D: TRBD1; J: TRBJ1-2; V: TRBV6-5; size: few; CDR3: CASLDRLGNYGYTF; DNA: TGTGCCAGTTTGGACAGGTTGGGGAACTATGGCTACACCTTC
D: NA; J: TRBJ1-2; V: TRBV4-1; size: NA; CDR3: CASSQDHLTEINYGYTF; DNA: TGCGCCAGCAGCCAAGATCATCTCACGGAGATTAACTATGGCTACACCTTC
D: NA; J: TRBJ1-1; V: TRBV7-8; size: once; CDR3: CASSQERYTEAFF; DNA: TGTGCCAGCAGCCAAGAGCGGTACACTGAAGCTTTCTTT
D: NA; J: TRBJ2-3; V: TRBV21-1; size: NA; CDR3: CASSKRSGVPTDTQYF; DNA: TGTGCCAGCAGCAAAAGGAGCGGGGTACCCACAGATACGCAGTATTTT
D: NA; J: TRBJ2-1; V: TRBV5-4; size: NA; CDR3: CAIAGGYNEQFF; DNA: TGTGCCATCGCCGGGGGTTACAATGAGCAGTTCTTC
D: TRBD2; J: TRBJ2-3; V: TRBV4-2; size: NA; CDR3: CASSQDPSASGGPRTDTQYF; DNA: TGTGCCAGCAGCCAAGATCCTTCGGCTAGCGGGGGGCCCAGGACAGATACGCAGTATTTT
D: NA; J: TRBJ2-3; V: TRBV6-5; size: NA; CDR3: CASKLTSLLDTQYF; DNA: TGTGCCAGCAAACTGACTAGTCTGTTAGATACGCAGTATTTT
D: NA; J: TRBJ1-5; V: TRBV9; size: NA; CDR3: CASSDGGSFNQPQHF; DNA: TGTGCCAGCAGCGATGGCGGAAGCTTCAATCAGCCCCAGCATTTT
D: NA; J: TRBJ1-2; V: TRBV2; size: once; CDR3: CASSEQGSYGYTF; DNA: TGTGCCAGCAGTGAGCAGGGGTCGTATGGCTACACCTTC
D: TRBD1; J: TRBJ1-3; V: TRBV9; size: NA; CDR3: CASSTGQTSGNTIYF; DNA: TGTGCCAGCAGCACGGGACAGACCTCTGGAAACACCATATATTTT
D: TRBD1; J: TRBJ1-1; V: TRBV4-3; size: NA; CDR3: CASSQEGDRGPSAEAFF; DNA: TGCGCCAGCAGCCAAGAGGGGGACAGGGGGCCGTCCGCTGAAGCTTTCTTT
D: TRBD1; J: TRBJ1-3; V: TRBV2; size: few; CDR3: CASSGTGFRGNTIYF; DNA: TGTGCCAGCAGCGGGACAGGGTTTAGAGGAAACACCATATATTTT
D: TRBD1; J: TRBJ1-1; V: TRBV5-4; size: NA; CDR3: CASSAETGRNTEAFF; DNA: TGTGCCAGCAGCGCTGAGACAGGGCGGAACACTGAAGCTTTCTTT
D: TRBD1; J: TRBJ1-2; V: TRBV10-1; size: NA; CDR3: CASSPVFGQGHYGYTF; DNA: TGCGCCAGCAGCCCTGTATTTGGACAGGGACACTATGGCTACACCTTC
D: TRBD2; J: TRBJ2-7; V: TRBV28; size: few; CDR3: CASSLAGGTSYEQYF; DNA: TGTGCCAGCAGCCTCGCGGGGGGAACATCCTACGAGCAGTACTTC
D: NA; J: TRBJ1-1; V: TRBV28; size: NA; CDR3: CASTRGNPEAFF; DNA: TGTGCCAGCACTAGGGGTAACCCTGAAGCTTTCTTT
D: NA; J: TRBJ1-1; V: TRBV7-9; size: NA; CDR3: CASSLYEGGTEAFF; DNA: TGTGCCAGCAGCCTATACGAAGGGGGCACTGAAGCTTTCTTT
D: NA; J: TRBJ2-3; V: TRBV30; size: NA; CDR3: CARTPGSSTDTQYF; DNA: TGTGCCCGGACCCCAGGCTCTAGCACAGATACGCAGTATTTT
D: TRBD1; J: TRBJ2-7; V: TRBV18; size: NA; CDR3: CASSRTGGTDEQYF; DNA: TGTGCCAGCTCACGGACAGGGGGCACCGACGAGCAGTACTTC
D: TRBD2; J: TRBJ2-5; V: TRBV10-2; size: NA; CDR3: CASGNGLAGSKTQYF; DNA: TGCGCCAGCGGCAACGGACTAGCGGGGTCGAAGACCCAGTACTTC
D: TRBD2; J: TRBJ2-5; V: TRBV9; size: NA; CDR3: CASSPGTSGGVETQYF; DNA: TGTGCCAGCAGCCCAGGGACTAGCGGGGGTGTGGAGACCCAGTACTTC
D: TRBD2; J: TRBJ2-3; V: TRBV5-1; size: NA; CDR3: CASSPWAGGAADTQYF; DNA: TGCGCCAGCAGCCCGTGGGCGGGGGGGGCCGCAGATACGCAGTATTTT
D: NA; J: TRBJ2-3; V: TRBV5-1; size: NA; CDR3: CASSPGHGLAGRADTQYF; DNA: TGCGCCAGCAGCCCCGGACATGGCCTGGCTGGACGGGCAGATACGCAGTATTTT
D: TRBD1; J: TRBJ1-2; V: TRBV7-6; size: NA; CDR3: CASSLAWDRASSYGYTF; DNA: TGTGCCAGCAGCTTGGCCTGGGACAGGGCCTCCTCGTACGGCTACACCTTC
D: TRBD1; J: TRBJ1-6; V: TRBV3-1/TRBV3-2; size: NA; CDR3: CASSSRDRGLSPLHF; DNA: TGTGCCAGCAGCTCCCGGGACAGGGGGCTATCACCCCTCCACTTT
D: NA; J: TRBJ1-2; V: TRBV7-8; size: NA; CDR3: CASSLRSVVRGLGYTF; DNA: TGTGCCAGCAGCTTACGGTCTGTTGTGCGGGGCCTTGGCTACACCTTC
D: NA; J: TRBJ2-3; V: TRBV14; size: NA; CDR3: CASSQRGTDTQYF; DNA: TGTGCCAGCAGCCAACGGGGCACAGATACGCAGTATTTT
D: NA; J: TRBJ1-1; V: TRBV6-1; size: NA; CDR3: CASSELRDTEAFF; DNA: TGTGCCAGCAGTGAATTGAGGGACACTGAAGCTTTCTTT
D: NA; J: TRBJ2-2; V: TRBV7-3; size: NA; CDR3: CASSPHSSNTGELFF; DNA: TGTGCCAGCAGCCCCCACAGCTCGAACACCGGGGAGCTGTTTTTT
D: NA; J: TRBJ2-7; V: TRBV25-1; size: few; CDR3: CASRHRLSYEQYF; DNA: TGTGCCAGCAGACACAGGTTATCCTACGAGCAGTACTTC
D: NA; J: TRBJ2-7; V: TRBV15; size: NA; CDR3: CATSRETGSSYEQYF; DNA: TGTGCCACCAGCAGAGAAACAGGGTCGTCTTACGAGCAGTACTTC
D: TRBD1; J: TRBJ2-3; V: TRBV7-2; size: NA; CDR3: CASLRQGVIADTQYF; DNA: TGTGCCAGCCTTCGACAGGGTGTTATAGCAGATACGCAGTATTTT
D: TRBD1; J: TRBJ1-1; V: TRBV6-5; size: NA; CDR3: CASSQTGTGDEAFF; DNA: TGTGCCAGCAGTCAAACCGGGACAGGGGACGAAGCTTTCTTT
D: TRBD1; J: TRBJ2-1; V: TRBV5-1; size: once; CDR3: CASSLWDRVGNEQFF; DNA: TGCGCCAGCAGCTTATGGGACAGGGTGGGGAATGAGCAGTTCTTC
D: TRBD1; J: TRBJ2-7; V: TRBV5-1; size: NA; CDR3: CASSFNPGQGPHEQYF; DNA: TGCGCCAGCAGCTTCAACCCGGGACAGGGTCCCCACGAGCAGTACTTC
D: NA; J: TRBJ2-4; V: TRBV11-3; size: NA; CDR3: CASSLRGQNIQYF; DNA: TGTGCCAGCAGCTTACGAGGACAGAACATTCAGTACTTC
D: TRBD1; J: TRBJ1-5; V: TRBV29-1; size: NA; CDR3: CSVVQGSNQPQHF; DNA: TGCAGCGTCGTACAGGGGAGCAATCAGCCCCAGCATTTT
D: TRBD1; J: TRBJ2-3; V: TRBV7-2; size: NA; CDR3: CASRTGNTDTQYF; DNA: TGTGCCAGCCGGACAGGGAACACAGATACGCAGTATTTT
D: NA; J: TRBJ2-1; V: TRBV9; size: NA; CDR3: CASSAPVNEQFF; DNA: TGTGCCAGCAGCGCCCCGGTGAATGAGCAGTTCTTC
D: TRBD1; J: TRBJ1-1; V: TRBV5-4; size: few; CDR3: CASSSGTGTEAFF; DNA: TGTGCCAGCAGCTCCGGGACAGGTACTGAAGCTTTCTTT
D: NA; J: TRBJ1-1; V: TRBV5-4; size: NA; CDR3: CASRKGGGTVNTEAFF; DNA: TGTGCCAGCAGAAAGGGAGGGGGGACGGTGAACACTGAAGCTTTCTTT
D: NA; J: TRBJ1-6; V: TRBV4-1; size: few; CDR3: CASSPQGKNSPLHF; DNA: TGCGCCAGCAGCCCTCAGGGTAAGAATTCACCCCTCCACTTT
D: NA; J: TRBJ1-5; V: TRBV4-1; size: NA; CDR3: CASSQTGLNQPQHF; DNA: TGCGCCAGCAGCCAAACAGGGCTTAATCAGCCCCAGCATTTT
D: TRBD2; J: TRBJ2-5; V: TRBV4-1; size: NA; CDR3: CASSQEGLAGEETQYF; DNA: TGCGCCAGCAGCCAAGAGGGACTAGCGGGGGAAGAGACCCAGTACTTC
D: NA; J: TRBJ1-1; V: TRBV11-2; size: NA; CDR3: CASSYLGQLMEAFF; DNA: TGTGCCAGCAGCTACCTAGGACAGTTAATGGAAGCTTTCTTT